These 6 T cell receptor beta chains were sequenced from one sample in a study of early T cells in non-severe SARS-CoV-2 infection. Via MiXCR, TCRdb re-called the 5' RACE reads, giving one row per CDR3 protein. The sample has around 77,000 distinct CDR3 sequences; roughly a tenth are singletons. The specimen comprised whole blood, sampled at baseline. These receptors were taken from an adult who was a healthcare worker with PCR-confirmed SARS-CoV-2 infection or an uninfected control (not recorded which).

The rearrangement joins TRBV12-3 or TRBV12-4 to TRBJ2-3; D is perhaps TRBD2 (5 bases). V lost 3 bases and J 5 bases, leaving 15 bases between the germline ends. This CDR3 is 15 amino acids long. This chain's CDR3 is CASSFEGSPQDTQYF. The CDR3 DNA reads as TGTGCCAGCAGTTTCGAGGGTAGCCCCCAAGATACGCAGTATTTT.

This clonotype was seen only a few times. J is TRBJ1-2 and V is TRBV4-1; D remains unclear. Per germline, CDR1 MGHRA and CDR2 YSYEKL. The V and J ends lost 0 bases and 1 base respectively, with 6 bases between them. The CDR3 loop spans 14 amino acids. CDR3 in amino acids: CASSQEGFNYGYTF. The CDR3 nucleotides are TGCGCCAGCAGCCAAGAGGGATTTAACTATGGCTACACCTTC.

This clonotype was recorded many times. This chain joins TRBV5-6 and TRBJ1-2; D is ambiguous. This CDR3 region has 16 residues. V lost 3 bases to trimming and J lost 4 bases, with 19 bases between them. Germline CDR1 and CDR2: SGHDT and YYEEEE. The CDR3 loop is CASSSSPTGISYGYTF. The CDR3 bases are TGTGCCAGCAGCTCCTCACCTACGGGAATAAGCTATGGCTACACCTTC. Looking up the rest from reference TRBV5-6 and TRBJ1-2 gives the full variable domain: DAGVTQSPTHLIKTRGQQVTLRCSPKSGHDTVSWYQQALGQGPQFIFQYYEEEERQRGNFPDRFSGHQFPNYSSELNVNALLLGDSALYLCASSSSPTGISYGYTFGSGTRLTVV.

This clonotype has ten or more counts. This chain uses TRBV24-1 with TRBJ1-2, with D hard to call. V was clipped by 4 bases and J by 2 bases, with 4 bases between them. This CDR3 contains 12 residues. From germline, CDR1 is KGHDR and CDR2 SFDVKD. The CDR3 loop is CATSEGNYGYTF. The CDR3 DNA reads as TGTGCCACCAGTGAGGGGAACTATGGCTACACCTTC.

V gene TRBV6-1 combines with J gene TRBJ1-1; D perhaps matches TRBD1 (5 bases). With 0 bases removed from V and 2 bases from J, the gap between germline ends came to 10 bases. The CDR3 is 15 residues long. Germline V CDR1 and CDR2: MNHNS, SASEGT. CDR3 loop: CASSEAAQGNTEAFF. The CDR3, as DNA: TGTGCCAGCAGTGAAGCAGCCCAGGGAAACACTGAAGCTTTCTTT.

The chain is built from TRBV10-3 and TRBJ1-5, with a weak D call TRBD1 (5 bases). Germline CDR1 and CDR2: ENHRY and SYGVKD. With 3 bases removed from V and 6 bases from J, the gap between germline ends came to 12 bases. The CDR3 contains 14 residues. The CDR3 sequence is CAISDGGNTQPQHF. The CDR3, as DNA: TGTGCCATCAGTGACGGGGGAAACACTCAGCCCCAGCATTTT.